Presented here are 27 T cell receptor beta chains from one specimen sequenced in a study of response to subunit inactivated influenza vaccine. TCRdb re-called the RT-PCR reads with MiXCR, one entry per CDR3 protein. The sample records about 530,000 distinct CDR3 sequences, approximately 10% being singletons. The material was PBMCs from blood, obtained on the day of vaccination. Every receptor here comes from a man aged 50 to 60 who received an inactivated influenza vaccine.

The rearrangement joins TRBV2 to TRBJ2-7; D is tentatively TRBD1 or TRBD2 (5 bases each). CDR1 SNHLY and CDR2 FYNNEI come from the germline V gene. The V and J ends lost 6 bases and 2 bases respectively, with 26 bases between them. CDR3 size: 18 residues. The DNA for the CDR3 is TGTGCCAGCAGCCTGAGACAGTCGTCTGGGGGTCGGGCCTACGAGCAGTACTTC. Its protein is CASSLRQSSGGRAYEQYF.

This sequence joins TRBV14 and TRBJ2-7; TRBD1 agrees at 9 bases. Germline loops: CDR1 SGHDN, CDR2 FVKESK. The trim removed 1 base at V and 3 bases at J, leaving 4 bases unmatched. There are 15 residues in the CDR3. The CDR3 nucleotides are TGTGCCAGCAGCCAAGGGGACAGGGTTTACTACGAGCAGTACTTC. This gives the protein CASSQGDRVYYEQYF.

V usage is TRBV6-5 and J usage is TRBJ2-2, with D possibly matching TRBD2 (6 bases). Between the trimmed V and J ends, which lost 5 bases and 6 bases, there was a span of 16 bases. This CDR3 has 15 residues. The germline V gene has CDR1 MNHEY and CDR2 SVGAGI. The CDR3 spells CASSISGEDAGELFF. The CDR3 region has the DNA TGTGCCAGCAGTATATCGGGGGAGGATGCCGGGGAGCTGTTTTTT.

Ten or more counts support this clonotype. The chain employs TRBV29-1 and TRBJ1-1; no reliable D call. Trimming took off 2 bases at V and 10 bases at J, with 11 bases between the two ends. The CDR3 covers 11 residues. Germline V gene sequence: CDR1 SQVTM, CDR2 ANQGSEA. In DNA, the CDR3 is TGCAGCGTTGAATATAGTATCACAGCTTTCTTT. Translating gives CSVEYSITAFF.

The chain couples TRBV24-1 to TRBJ2-5; D may be TRBD2 (7 bases). V was pared by 4 bases and J by 4 bases, with 15 bases between. Germline V gene data show CDR1 as KGHDR and CDR2 as SFDVKD. The CDR3 spans 15 residues. CDR3 in amino acids: CATSDSLGGGETQYF. The CDR3 nucleotides are TGTGCCACCAGTGACTCACTAGGGGGGGGAGAGACCCAGTACTTC.

The sample holds a few counts of this clonotype. The CDR3 loop reads CSARPGSADTQYF. CDR3 in DNA: TGCAGTGCTAGGCCGGGTAGCGCAGATACGCAGTATTTT. V usage is TRBV20-1 and J usage is TRBJ2-3; D might be TRBD2 (5 bases). The V and J ends lost 3 bases and 4 bases respectively, with 11 bases between them. The CDR3 runs 13 residues. Germline loops: CDR1 DFQATT, CDR2 SNEGSKA (reference sequence).

This clonotype was counted between two and nine times. The J gene is TRBJ1-2, the V gene TRBV2; 9 bases are shared with TRBD1. Germline CDR1 SNHLY, CDR2 FYNNEI. This CDR3 has 17 amino acids. The junction had 9 bases not matched to a gene; V was cut back by 4 bases and J by 0 bases. In nucleotides, the CDR3 is TGTGCCAGCAGTGGCGCCGGGACAGGGAATCCTAACTATGGCTACACCTTC. Amino acid sequence: CASSGAGTGNPNYGYTF.

This clonotype has a handful of counts. J is TRBJ1-1 and V is TRBV18; TRBD1 matches 7 bases. Germline-derived CDR1 and CDR2 are KGHSH and LQKENI. Unmatched junction bases numbered 8, after V lost 2 bases and J lost 2 bases. CDR3 length: 16 residues. This CDR3 reads CASSPRQGLINTEAFF. CDR3 in DNA: TGTGCCAGCTCACCAAGACAGGGTTTGATTAACACTGAAGCTTTCTTT.

V and J are TRBV4-1 and TRBJ2-7, with TRBD1 identical over 7 bases. The CDR3 loop spans 13 amino acids. V was clipped by 2 bases and J by 7 bases; unmatched bases: 5. Germline V gene lookup returns CDR1 MGHRA and CDR2 YSYEKL. The CDR3 sequence is CASSQWTGEEQYF. The CDR3 DNA reads TGCGCCAGCAGCCAATGGACAGGCGAGGAGCAGTACTTC.

This chain uses TRBV12-3 or TRBV12-4 with TRBJ1-4; D may be TRBD1 (5 bases). Trimming removed 7 bases from V and 2 bases from J, with 11 bases in between. The CDR3 contains 14 residues. The CDR3 nucleotides are TGTGCCAGCAATTATGGGGGGACTAATGAAAAACTGTTTTTT. Translating it yields CASNYGGTNEKLFF.

The chain links TRBV19 to TRBJ1-5, with D unresolved. CDR3 length: 12 amino acids. V was cut by 7 bases and J by 4 bases, with 8 bases left in between. Germline-derived CDR1 and CDR2 are LNHDA and SQIVND (reference sequence). CDR3 region: CASTIGNQPQHF. CDR3 nucleotides: TGTGCCAGTACCATAGGGAATCAGCCCCAGCATTTT.

This clonotype was detected a few times. The rearrangement joins TRBV27 to TRBJ2-2; tentative D call: TRBD2 (5 bases). V lost 1 base to trimming and J lost 0 bases, with 6 bases between them. In germline, CDR1 is MNHEY, CDR2 SMNVEV (reference sequence). This CDR3 spans 15 amino acids. The chain's CDR3 is CASSLYGANTGELFF. CDR3 nucleotide sequence: TGTGCCAGCAGTTTATACGGGGCGAACACCGGGGAGCTGTTTTTT.

The chain links TRBV20-1 to TRBJ2-1; weak D call: TRBD2 (6 bases). Germline CDR1 reads DFQATT; CDR2 reads SNEGSKA (reference sequence). The CDR3 covers 14 residues. V lost 5 bases and J lost 3, with 14 bases in between. CDR3 region: CSAYFGSGYNEQFF. The CDR3 coding sequence is TGCAGTGCTTACTTCGGGAGCGGCTACAATGAGCAGTTCTTC.

This clonotype was counted many times. The J gene is TRBJ2-7, the V gene TRBV5-1; D call uncertain. The germline V gene has CDR1 SGHRS and CDR2 YFSETQ. The CDR3 totals 12 residues. Trimming cost V 0 bases and J 3 bases, with 4 bases left between them. The CDR3 spells CASSLDIYEQYF. As DNA, the CDR3 is TGCGCCAGCAGCTTGGACATCTACGAGCAGTACTTC.

This clonotype was picked up a small number of times. This sequence joins TRBV30 and TRBJ1-1, with D unresolved. Germline V CDR1 and CDR2: GTSNPN, SVGIG (reference sequence). The CDR3 loop spans 12 amino acids. V lost 2 bases and J 7 bases, leaving 11 bases between the germline ends. DNA of the CDR3: TGTGCCTGGAGTCCGATCGGGGTTGAAGCTTTCTTT. It codes for CAWSPIGVEAFF.

This clonotype has more than one count but fewer than ten. V is TRBV24-1 and J is TRBJ2-5, with D perhaps given as TRBD1 or TRBD2 (5 bases each). Germline CDR1 KGHDR, CDR2 SFDVKD. With 4 bases removed from V and 3 bases from J, the gap between germline ends came to 17 bases. This CDR3 is built from 16 residues. The CDR3 reads CATSDRKPGRKETQYF. The CDR3 bases are TGTGCCACCAGTGACCGTAAACCGGGACGCAAAGAGACCCAGTACTTC.

A few counts support this clonotype. This rearrangement joins TRBV29-1 to TRBJ2-5; TRBD1 is a possible D gene (6 bases). The ends were cut back, 1 base at V and 5 bases at J, with 11 bases in the middle. The CDR3 has 13 residues. Germline CDR1 is SQVTM and CDR2 is ANQGSEA. The DNA for the CDR3 is TGCAGCGTTGAAGGAATGAGGGGGGAGACCCAGTACTTC. Its protein is CSVEGMRGETQYF.

This rearrangement joins TRBV12-3 or TRBV12-4 to TRBJ2-7; D gene unclear. V dropped 2 bases and J dropped 2 bases, with 4 bases sitting between them. This CDR3 has 12 residues. Written as DNA, the CDR3 is TGTGCCAGCAGTTTAATGCCCTACGAGCAGTACTTC. Protein sequence: CASSLMPYEQYF.

This clonotype appeared a few times. The chain links TRBV7-9 to TRBJ2-1; 11 nucleotides line up with TRBD2. CDR3 length: 15 residues. The trim removed 5 bases at V and 7 bases at J, leaving 7 bases unmatched. CDR1 SEHNR and CDR2 FQNEAQ come from the germline V gene (reference sequence). The CDR3 DNA sequence: TGTGCCAGCAGCCCACTAGCGGGAGACAAGAATGAGCAGTTCTTC. Encoded protein: CASSPLAGDKNEQFF.

This clonotype occurred a few times. The chain joins TRBV4-1 to TRBJ2-7; no clear D gene. The ends were cut back, 0 bases at V and 3 bases at J, with 12 bases in the middle. CDR3 length equals 15 residues. Germline CDR1 MGHRA, CDR2 YSYEKL. This chain's CDR3 is CASSQDQVRYYEQYF. In nucleotides, the CDR3 is TGCGCCAGCAGCCAAGATCAAGTAAGATACTACGAGCAGTACTTC.

The gene calls are TRBV28 and TRBJ2-1; D gene unclear. The length of the CDR3 is 13 residues. Germline lookup yields CDR1 MDHEN and CDR2 SYDVKM. Between the trimmed V and J ends, which lost 5 bases and 14 bases, there was a span of 19 bases. The CDR3 here is CASSPPSGNPEFF. CDR3 sequence (DNA): TGTGCCAGCAGTCCCCCCTCGGGCAACCCGGAGTTCTTC.

The CDR3 region has the DNA TGCGCCAGCATGAAGGACGGGAACACCGGGGAGCTGTTTTTT. Translating gives CASMKDGNTGELFF. The V gene is TRBV5-1, the J gene TRBJ2-2; no definite D call. CDR1 is SGHRS, CDR2 YFSETQ, per germline. V lost 6 bases and J 1 base, leaving 10 bases between the germline ends. This CDR3 spans 14 amino acids.

This clonotype was recorded a few times. The rearrangement joins TRBV11-2 to TRBJ1-2; TRBD1 matches at 8 bases. The CDR3 runs to 14 residues. J was trimmed by 8 bases and V by 6 bases; bases with no gene match: 11. Germline CDR1 reads SGHAT; CDR2 reads FQNNGV. CDR3 loop: CASSSRGRHLGYTF. The CDR3 DNA reads TGTGCCAGCAGTTCCAGGGGGCGGCACCTGGGCTACACCTTC.

In this sample, this clonotype turned up a few times. The rearrangement uses TRBV5-1 and TRBJ2-3, with D possibly matching TRBD1 (6 bases). The CDR3 has 15 amino acids. Trimming took 4 bases from V and 0 from J, leaving 12 bases between them. Germline lookup yields CDR1 SGHRS and CDR2 YFSETQ. The CDR3 is CASSTQGFSTDTQYF. The DNA for the CDR3 is TGCGCCAGCAGCACTCAGGGGTTTAGCACAGATACGCAGTATTTT. Full variable domain (outside the CDR3, taken from reference TRBV5-1 and TRBJ2-3): KAGVTQTPRYLIKTRGQQVTLSCSPISGHRSVSWYQQTPGQGLQFLFEYFSETQRNKGNFPGRFSGRQFSNSRSEMNVSTLELGDSALYLCASSTQGFSTDTQYFGPGTRLTVL.

The chain combines TRBV7-9 with TRBJ2-3; tentative D call: TRBD2 (7 bases). Germline loops: CDR1 SEHNR, CDR2 FQNEAQ (reference sequence). Trimming removed 0 bases at V and 5 bases at J, with 12 bases between. The CDR3 runs 15 residues. CDR3 DNA: TGTGCCAGCAGCTTAGCGGGGGGGCCTGTAGATACGCAGTATTTT. This sequence encodes CASSLAGGPVDTQYF.

In this sample, this clonotype turned up a few times. The chain links TRBV20-1 to TRBJ2-1; the match to TRBD2 covers 12 bases. The junction had 10 bases not matched to a gene; V was cut back by 6 bases and J by 1 base. Germline values: CDR1 DFQATT, CDR2 SNEGSKA (reference sequence). There are 17 residues in the CDR3. CDR3 sequence reads: CSALRTSGISSYNEQFF. In DNA, the CDR3 is TGCAGTGCGCTTCGGACTAGCGGGATCAGTTCCTACAATGAGCAGTTCTTC.

There are a few counts of this clonotype. The chain is built from TRBV29-1 and TRBJ2-7; 13 positions agree with TRBD2. Germline V lookup: CDR1 SQVTM, CDR2 ANQGSEA. V lost 5 bases and J lost 3; bases outside the gene matches: 7. The CDR3 is 15 amino acids. CDR3 sequence (DNA): TGCAGCGTTTTGGGACTAGCGGGAAATTTCTACGAGCAGTACTTC. This codes for CSVLGLAGNFYEQYF.